The 16 T cell receptor beta chains given below trace back to one sample, sequenced in a study of control samples from healthy donors and cancer patients. Method: immunoSEQ multiplex PCR; TCRdb's copy keeps in-frame clones and lacks some. The table includes roughly 40,000 clones, around nine tenths detected once. Material: blood. The receptors originated from a woman between 45 and 60 years old in good health.

CDR3 protein: CASSLWILGTEAFF. In DNA, the CDR3 is TGTGCCAGCAGCTTGTGGATCCTGGGCACTGAAGCTTTCTTT. The genes are TRBV5-5 and TRBJ1-1; D ambiguous. The germline CDR1 and CDR2 sequences are SGHKS and YYEKEE (reference sequence). V was cut by 1 base and J by 4 bases, with 11 bases left in between. The CDR3 totals 14 residues. The full variable domain, rest sourced from reference TRBV5-5 and TRBJ1-1, is DAGVTQSPTHLIKTRGQQVTLRCSPISGHKSVSWYQQVLGQGPQFIFQYYEKEERGRGNFPDRFSARQFPNYSSELNVNALLLGDSALYLCASSLWILGTEAFFGQGTRLTVV.

The chain combines TRBV12-3 or TRBV12-4 with TRBJ2-5, with TRBD2 identical over 11 bases. After removal of 10 bases from V and 5 bases from J, the junction contained 6 bases not matched to a gene. This CDR3 spans 13 amino acids. CDR3 nucleotides: TGTGCCACCTCACTAGCGGGGGTGGAGACCCAGTACTTC. Amino acid sequence: CATSLAGVETQYF.

The chain employs TRBV4-3 and TRBJ2-5; 9 bases are a match to TRBD2. Germline CDR1 is LGHNA and CDR2 is YSLEER. V shed 3 bases, J shed 4 bases, and the junction held 3 bases outside the gene matches. The CDR3 is made up of 14 amino acids. The DNA of the CDR3 is TGCGCCAGCAGCCAGGGGGGACTAGCAGAGACCCAGTACTTC. Encoded protein: CASSQGGLAETQYF.

This rearrangement joins TRBV28 to TRBJ1-4; D not certain. CDR3 length: 11 residues. V lost 3 bases, J lost 8 bases, and 4 bases lay in between. CDR1 and CDR2 (germline): MDHEN, SYDVKM. Here the CDR3 reads CASSLQEKLFF. Here the CDR3 DNA reads TGTGCCAGCAGTTTGCAGGAAAAACTGTTTTTT.

This chain uses TRBV5-1 with TRBJ2-7; D gene unclear. The germline V gene encodes CDR1 SGHRS and CDR2 YFSETQ. The CDR3 length is 14 residues. V was trimmed by 5 bases and J by 2 bases, leaving 14 bases between them. CDR3 residues: CASRPGSPTYEQYF. DNA for the CDR3: TGCGCCAGCAGACCCGGAAGCCCTACCTACGAGCAGTACTTC.

The chain couples TRBV19 to TRBJ1-5, with 7 nucleotides matching TRBD1. The length of the CDR3 is 15 residues. J gave up 0 bases and V 3 bases, and 2 bases lay outside the gene matches. Germline V gene data show CDR1 as LNHDA and CDR2 as SQIVND (reference sequence). CDR3 coding DNA: TGTGCCAGTAGTATCGGGACAGATAGCAATCAGCCCCAGCATTTT. As protein: CASSIGTDSNQPQHF.

The chain employs TRBV4-3 and TRBJ2-7; 9 bases line up with TRBD2. This CDR3 has 15 residues. With V trimmed by 0 bases and J by 5 bases, 5 bases remained unmatched. Germline-derived CDR1 and CDR2 are LGHNA and YSLEER. The CDR3 bases are TGCGCCAGCAGCCAAGAGGGGCTAGCGGGGAACGAGCAGTACTTC. Amino acid sequence: CASSQEGLAGNEQYF.

The count of this clone is one. The chain recombines TRBV5-4 with TRBJ1-4, with D possibly being TRBD1 (5 bases). The germline V and J ends were trimmed by 2 bases and 6 bases, with 11 bases remaining between them. CDR1 is SGHNT and CDR2 is YYREEE in the germline V gene (reference sequence). CDR3 length: 14 residues. Here the CDR3 reads CASSFIGADEKLFF. The CDR3 DNA follows: TGTGCCAGCAGCTTCATAGGGGCAGATGAAAAACTGTTTTTT. Together with reference TRBV5-4 and TRBJ1-4, the CDR3 gives the full variable domain: ETGVTQSPTHLIKTRGQQVTLRCSSQSGHNTVSWYQQALGQGPQFIFQYYREEENGRGNFPPRFSGLQFPNYSSELNVNALELDDSALYLCASSFIGADEKLFFGSGTQLSVL.

DNA for the CDR3: TGTGCCAGCAGCCCGGGGTCAGGGGGCTACACCTTC. Its translation: CASSPGSGGYTF. This chain joins TRBV9 and TRBJ1-2, with D maybe TRBD1 (5 bases). V lost 4 bases and J lost 8, with 12 bases in between. The germline CDR1 and CDR2 sequences are SGDLS and YYNGEE. This CDR3 is built from 12 residues.

This chain links TRBV5-6 with TRBJ2-5; 7 bases match TRBD1. Germline V gene sequence: CDR1 SGHDT, CDR2 YYEEEE. The CDR3 spans 14 residues. V was clipped by 4 bases and J by 2 bases; unmatched bases: 5. The CDR3 loop reads CASSPGTAQETQYF. The CDR3 DNA reads TGTGCCAGCAGCCCCGGGACAGCTCAAGAGACCCAGTACTTC.

The rearrangement joins TRBV6-2 or TRBV6-3 to TRBJ2-1, with D unresolved. Trimming removed 0 bases from V and 4 bases from J, with 4 bases in between. The CDR3 spans 13 residues. Per germline, CDR1 MNHEY and CDR2 SVGEGT. The CDR3 DNA is TGTGCCAGCAGTTACTCGATTTACAATGAGCAGTTCTTC. Residues: CASSYSIYNEQFF.

The chain is built from TRBV5-8 and TRBJ2-3, with D uncertain. The germline gives CDR1 SGHTS, CDR2 YDEGEE. This CDR3 is 16 amino acids long. Between the trimmed V and J ends, which lost 0 bases and 3 bases, there was a span of 14 bases. In nucleotides, the CDR3 is TGTGCCAGCAGCTTGGAGGTTCAACAAGGGACAGATACGCAGTATTTT. It yields the protein CASSLEVQQGTDTQYF.

In nucleotides, the CDR3 is TGTGCCAGCAGCGACCGGGACAACTCTGGAAACACCATATATTTT. Its protein is CASSDRDNSGNTIYF. V is TRBV6-2 or TRBV6-3 and J is TRBJ1-3, with D possibly being TRBD1 (6 bases). The V gene's germline CDR1 is MNHEY and CDR2 SVGEGT. The V and J ends lost 6 bases and 0 bases respectively, with 12 bases between them. This CDR3 comprises 15 residues.

The chain combines TRBV5-6 with TRBJ2-5; TRBD1 agrees at 8 bases. V shed 3 bases and J 5 bases; nucleotides not matched to a gene: 9. The CDR3 has 15 residues. Germline-derived CDR1 and CDR2 are SGHDT and YYEEEE. The CDR3 sequence: CASSYRDRSLETQYF. CDR3 nucleotide sequence: TGTGCCAGCAGCTACCGGGACAGGAGCCTGGAGACCCAGTACTTC. Full variable domain (rest looked up from reference TRBV5-6 and TRBJ2-5): DAGVTQSPTHLIKTRGQQVTLRCSPKSGHDTVSWYQQALGQGPQFIFQYYEEEERQRGNFPDRFSGHQFPNYSSELNVNALLLGDSALYLCASSYRDRSLETQYFGPGTRLLVL.

V and J are TRBV15 and TRBJ2-1, with 14 bases identical to TRBD2. The CDR3 consists of 16 residues. Trimming took 10 bases from V and 8 from J; bases not matched to a gene: 13. CDR1 LNHNV and CDR2 YYDKDF come from the germline V gene (reference sequence). The CDR3 bases are TGTGCCATCGGGACTAGCGGGGGCAATTCTAGAGATGAGCAGTTCTTC. It specifies CAIGTSGGNSRDEQFF.

The chain uses TRBV19 and TRBJ1-2; 7 positions agree with TRBD1. Germline CDR1 is LNHDA and CDR2 is SQIVND (reference sequence). CDR3 length: 15 residues. Trimming removed 6 bases from V and 4 bases from J; junction bases left unmatched: 11. The CDR3 sequence is CASSPDRSPLYGYTF. In DNA form, the CDR3 reads TGTGCCAGTAGCCCGGACAGGAGCCCTCTCTATGGCTACACCTTC. Full variable domain (outside the CDR3, taken from reference TRBV19 and TRBJ1-2): DGGITQSPKYLFRKEGQNVTLSCEQNLNHDAMYWYRQDPGQGLRLIYYSQIVNDFQKGDIAEGYSVSREKKESFPLTVTSAQKNPTAFYLCASSPDRSPLYGYTFGSGTRLTVV.